These 11 T cell receptor beta chains originate from one sample sequenced in a study of T cells in Graves' hyperthyroidism and ophthalmopathy. Amplification of TCR beta CDR3 regions used RNA as the template. The HTBI set primed first-round TCR CDR3 RT-PCR. TCRdb re-analysed the multiplex PCR reads in MiXCR, keeping a single row per CDR3 protein. The repertoire holds tens of thousands of distinct CDR3 sequences, with approximately 57% as singletons. Sequenced sample: blood. Source of these receptors: a woman aged 55 to 70 with Graves' ophthalmopathy.

This clonotype was recorded at least ten times. This chain connects TRBV27 to TRBJ2-7; perhaps TRBD2 as D (5 bases). V dropped 3 bases and J dropped 4 bases, with 16 bases sitting between them. CDR1 and CDR2 from the germline V gene are MNHEY and SMNVEV (reference sequence). The CDR3 extends over 15 amino acids. The CDR3 region has the DNA TGTGCCAGCAGTTTTTGGTCCCAAGAGGGTTACGAGCAGTACTTC. This gives the protein CASSFWSQEGYEQYF.

A note on this clonotype: Because the CDR3 is missing its conserved closing phenylalanine or tryptophan, this is likely a read error. The DNA is omitted, as the CDR3 cannot be located on it reliably, and the CDR3 follows TCRdb's listing. The chain carries TRBV11-2 and TRBJ2-7; TRBD2, as called in the table, went unchecked against the DNA. Germline CDR1 and CDR2: SGHAT and FQNNGV. The CDR3 numbers 14 amino acids, ends counted. The CDR3 loop reads CASSFGRSSYERYS.

This clonotype occurred many times. This chain uses TRBV20-1 with TRBJ1-1; 7 nucleotides align to TRBD1. Germline V gene sequence: CDR1 DFQATT, CDR2 SNEGSKA (reference sequence). The CDR3 is 16 amino acids. V was clipped by 3 bases and J by 0 bases; unmatched bases: 10. CDR3 protein: CSASEIGTVMNTEAFF. DNA for the CDR3: TGCAGTGCTAGTGAGATAGGGACAGTAATGAACACTGAAGCTTTCTTT.

This clonotype was seen many times. A much larger clone lies one base from this, so it may be a read error. The rearrangement joins TRBV12-3 or TRBV12-4 to TRBJ2-7; 8 bases are a match to TRBD2. J gave up 2 bases and V 0 bases, and 9 bases lay outside the gene matches. The CDR3 extends over 17 amino acids. In DNA form, the CDR3 reads TGTGCCAGCAGTTTAGCAGAGGGGACTAGTCACGCCTACGAGCAGTACTTC. Amino acids: CASSLAEGTSHAYEQYF.

The chain employs TRBV12-3 or TRBV12-4 and TRBJ2-5; TRBD1 aligns across 9 bases. The CDR3 consists of 13 residues. Trimming removed 0 bases from V and 7 bases from J; junction bases left unmatched: 0. The CDR3 region is CASSLAGQGTQYF. CDR3 DNA: TGTGCCAGCAGTTTAGCGGGACAGGGGACCCAGTACTTC.

The table lists this clonotype with many counts. The chain employs TRBV3-1 and TRBJ2-7, with D possibly called TRBD1 or TRBD2 (6 bases each). Germline V gene lookup returns CDR1 LGHDT and CDR2 YNNKEL (reference sequence). V was shortened by 3 bases and J by 1 base, with 13 bases between the two germline ends. This CDR3 comprises 15 residues. The CDR3 protein is CASSHEGGLSYEQYF. CDR3 coding DNA: TGTGCCAGCAGCCACGAGGGGGGACTTTCCTACGAGCAGTACTTC.

This clonotype was recorded many times. The CDR3, as DNA: TGTGCCAGCAGCTCTCGGGTTGGAAAGCAAACTGAAGCTTTCTTT. The encoded protein is CASSSRVGKQTEAFF. The genes are TRBV7-8 and TRBJ1-1; D is uncertain. The CDR3 spans 15 residues. V was trimmed by 4 bases and J by 5 bases, leaving 17 bases between them. Germline V gene sequence: CDR1 SGHVS, CDR2 FQNEAQ.

J is TRBJ1-5 and V is TRBV10-3; maybe TRBD1 (5 bases). This CDR3 spans 15 amino acids. The ends were cut back, 4 bases at V and 5 bases at J, with 15 bases in the middle. The germline CDR1 and CDR2 sequences are ENHRY and SYGVKD. The CDR3 loop reads CAISGALGGDQPQHF. CDR3 bases: TGTGCCATCAGTGGTGCCCTCGGGGGAGATCAGCCCCAGCATTTT.

The chain is built from TRBV2 and TRBJ2-7, with 8 positions matching TRBD1. This CDR3 contains 14 residues. The junction had 3 bases not matched to a gene; V was cut back by 5 bases and J by 0 bases. CDR1 SNHLY and CDR2 FYNNEI come from the germline V gene. Written as DNA, the CDR3 is TGTGCCAGCAGTCAGGACAGGGACTCCTACGAGCAGTACTTC. Residues: CASSQDRDSYEQYF.

This rearrangement joins TRBV7-2 to TRBJ2-7, with D possibly being TRBD1 or TRBD2 (5 bases each). The germline V gene has CDR1 SGHTA and CDR2 FQGNSA. Trimming pared 1 base from V and 5 bases from J, leaving 18 bases between. The CDR3 extends over 16 amino acids. The chain's CDR3 is CASSLGHGAKEHEQYF. CDR3 DNA: TGTGCCAGCAGCTTAGGACACGGGGCTAAGGAGCACGAGCAGTACTTC.

The gene calls are TRBV30 and TRBJ2-3; D is uncertain. The CDR3 totals 12 residues. CDR1 and CDR2 from the germline V gene are GTSNPN and SVGIG (reference sequence). V lost 2 bases and J lost 5, with 8 bases in between. The CDR3 protein is CAWSPLGDTQYF. CDR3 nucleotides: TGTGCCTGGAGTCCCCTGGGAGATACGCAGTATTTT.